The next 7 T cell receptor beta chains were all read from a single sample in a study of blood T cell repertoires in COVID-19. Produced via immunoSEQ multiplex PCR; TCRdb's table is partial and in-frame only. In the table there are over 15,000 clones, about 86% of which are singletons. The sample consisted of peripheral blood. All receptors derive from a man between 65 and 85 years old with acute or convalescent COVID-19.

The V gene is TRBV28, the J gene TRBJ1-2; weak D call: TRBD1 (5 bases). The V and J ends lost 6 bases and 8 bases respectively, with 16 bases between them. Germline loops: CDR1 MDHEN, CDR2 SYDVKM. The CDR3 has 13 residues. CDR3 protein: CASRLKRGRGYTF. The CDR3 DNA is TGTGCCAGCAGACTGAAAAGGGGTAGAGGCTACACCTTC.

The CDR3 region is CASSSTGDPGEDEQFF. CDR3 in DNA: TGCGCCAGCAGCTCGACTGGGGACCCGGGGGAAGATGAGCAGTTCTTC. The chain combines TRBV5-1 with TRBJ2-1, with D possibly being TRBD2 (6 bases). The germline V gene encodes CDR1 SGHRS and CDR2 YFSETQ. The ends were cut back, 3 bases at V and 8 bases at J, with 21 bases in the middle. This CDR3 is 16 amino acids long.

The chain joins TRBV5-1 to TRBJ2-3, with TRBD2 identical over 11 bases. The length of the CDR3 is 17 residues. Germline lookup yields CDR1 SGHRS and CDR2 YFSETQ. V lost 0 bases, J lost 5 bases, and 8 bases stayed unmatched. The CDR3: CASSLEGSGRAIDTQYF. The CDR3 DNA reads TGCGCCAGCAGCTTGGAGGGTAGCGGGAGGGCCATAGATACGCAGTATTTT.

V and J are TRBV29-1 and TRBJ2-1; D gene ambiguous. The germline V and J ends were trimmed by 6 bases and 3 bases, with 15 bases remaining between them. This CDR3 region has 14 residues. CDR1 is SQVTM and CDR2 is ANQGSEA in the germline V gene. The CDR3 region has the DNA TGCAGCGTAAAGGTGCGACTTCTCTACAATGAGCAGTTCTTC. It encodes CSVKVRLLYNEQFF.

The CDR3 coding sequence is TGTGCCAGCAGCCCTAAAAGGGGGAGCCTTGCAACTAATGAAAAACTGTTTTTT. Amino acid sequence: CASSPKRGSLATNEKLFF. The rearrangement links TRBV14 to TRBJ1-4; possibly TRBD1 for D (6 bases). The CDR3 spans 18 residues. With 4 bases removed from V and 0 bases from J, the gap between germline ends came to 18 bases. The V gene's germline CDR1 is SGHDN and CDR2 FVKESK. The variable domain in full, completed from reference TRBV14 and TRBJ1-4, reads EAGVTQFPSHSVIEKGQTVTLRCDPISGHDNLYWYRRVMGKEIKFLLHFVKESKQDESGMPNNRFLAERTGGTYSTLKVQPAELEDSGVYFCASSPKRGSLATNEKLFFGSGTQLSVL.

The chain employs TRBV28 and TRBJ2-2, with TRBD1 matching over 7 bases. Trimming removed 7 bases from V and 6 bases from J; junction bases left unmatched: 11. The CDR3 is made up of 15 amino acids. In germline, CDR1 is MDHEN, CDR2 SYDVKM. In DNA, the CDR3 is TGTGCCAGCACGGGACGGACAGGATTCCCCGGGGAGCTGTTTTTT. This encodes CASTGRTGFPGELFF.

V gene TRBV9 combines with J gene TRBJ1-4, with unresolved D. This CDR3 contains 15 residues. Germline V gene sequence: CDR1 SGDLS, CDR2 YYNGEE. The V end was cut by 0 bases, the J end by 8 bases, with 14 bases between. CDR3 loop: CASSVGGSTSEKLFF. DNA of the CDR3: TGTGCCAGCAGCGTAGGTGGCAGTACCTCGGAAAAACTGTTTTTT.